A selection of T cell receptor beta chains follows, all from one sample in a study of blood T cell repertoires in COVID-19. Sequencing was performed with immunoSEQ multiplex PCR; in TCRdb, only in-frame clones are kept and a portion is missing. In the table there are 180,000 or so clones, more than 65% of which are singletons. The sample taken for sequencing was peripheral blood. Source of these receptors: a human donor with acute or convalescent COVID-19. The donor label of this sample is uncertain. Each CDR3 is given with its conserved first and last residue. Each record gives: V gene, clone size, J gene, D gene, CDR3 DNA, CDR3 protein. The D gene is left open where the match is weak. Size tells how often a clone was seen (once, few, many) or the class of an expanded clone, and some rows leave it out.

V: TRBV2
size: .
J: TRBJ2-3
D: TRBD2
DNA: TGTGCCAGCACCGGCTCTCTAGCGGGAGTGAGTACGCAGTATTTT
CDR3: CASTGSLAGVSTQYF

V: TRBV7-3
size: .
J: TRBJ2-4
D: .
DNA: TGTGCCAGCAGCCCCCTAACCTCCGGGGGCATTCAGTACTTC
CDR3: CASSPLTSGGIQYF

V: TRBV19
size: .
J: TRBJ2-6
D: .
DNA: TGTGCCAGTAGCCTTGTCACAGGGAAGATAGCTGGGGCCAACGTCCTGACTTTC
CDR3: CASSLVTGKIAGANVLTF

V: TRBV28
size: .
J: TRBJ1-4
D: TRBD1
DNA: TGTGCCAGCAGCGGTACGAAGGGGGCGTGGGATGAAAAACTGTTTTTT
CDR3: CASSGTKGAWDEKLFF

V: TRBV28
size: few
J: TRBJ1-1
D: .
DNA: TGTGCCACCCTAAAGGACAGTGAAGCTTTCTTT
CDR3: CATLKDSEAFF

V: TRBV7-2
size: few
J: TRBJ2-2
D: TRBD2
DNA: TGTGCCAGCAGCTTAGCGCTACTAGCGGGGGGAGGTAGAACCGGGGAGCTGTTTTTT
CDR3: CASSLALLAGGGRTGELFF

V: TRBV7-3
size: .
J: TRBJ1-2
D: .
DNA: TGTGCCAGCAGCTTATCCGGCGGGCAGAACTATGGCTACACCTTC
CDR3: CASSLSGGQNYGYTF

V: TRBV5-1
size: .
J: TRBJ1-1
D: TRBD1
DNA: TGCGCCAGCAGCTCCCTGAGCCAGGGGGCGACCACTGAAGCTTTCTTT
CDR3: CASSSLSQGATTEAFF

V: TRBV5-6
size: .
J: TRBJ1-6
D: TRBD1
DNA: TGTGCCAGCAGCTGGGACAGAAATAATTCACCCCTCCACTTT
CDR3: CASSWDRNNSPLHF

V: TRBV9
size: .
J: TRBJ2-2
D: TRBD2
DNA: TGTGCCAGCAGCGCCCACCAACTAGCGGGAGTTACCGGGGAGCTGTTTTTT
CDR3: CASSAHQLAGVTGELFF

V: TRBV27
size: .
J: TRBJ1-3
D: .
DNA: TGTGCCAGCAGGGAGGGGACGGGTGGAAACACCATATATTTT
CDR3: CASREGTGGNTIYF

V: TRBV19
size: .
J: TRBJ1-5
D: .
DNA: TGTGCCAGTAGACCTGGACCCCAGAGGGATCAGCCCCAGCATTTT
CDR3: CASRPGPQRDQPQHF

V: TRBV5-1
size: .
J: TRBJ1-5
D: TRBD1
DNA: TGCGCCAGCAGCTCGGGGGACAGTAGCAATCAGCCCCAGCATTTT
CDR3: CASSSGDSSNQPQHF

V: TRBV27
size: .
J: TRBJ1-6
D: TRBD1
DNA: TGTGCCAGCAGTGACCGGGACAGGGGATCCTATAATTCACCCCTCCACTTT
CDR3: CASSDRDRGSYNSPLHF

V: TRBV5-4
size: .
J: TRBJ1-5
D: .
DNA: TGTGCCAGCAGCTTGGCCGCGGGCAATCAGCCCCAGCATTTT
CDR3: CASSLAAGNQPQHF

V: TRBV27
size: .
J: TRBJ2-7
D: .
DNA: TGTGCCAGCAGTTTCCGATCACTTGGGGGCCTCGAGCAGTACTTC
CDR3: CASSFRSLGGLEQYF

V: TRBV11-3
size: .
J: TRBJ1-6
D: TRBD1
DNA: TGTGCCAGCAGCAAGGGACAGGCTAATTCACCCCTCCACTTT
CDR3: CASSKGQANSPLHF

V: TRBV7-9
size: .
J: TRBJ2-5
D: TRBD1
DNA: TGTGCCAGCAGCTTACGGACAGGGGGCAGAGAGACCCAGTACTTC
CDR3: CASSLRTGGRETQYF

V: TRBV2
size: .
J: TRBJ2-1
D: TRBD2
DNA: TGTGCCAGCACCCTCCGGACTAGCGGGGGGAATGAGCAGTTCTTC
CDR3: CASTLRTSGGNEQFF

V: TRBV6-5
size: .
J: TRBJ1-2
D: TRBD1
DNA: TGTGCCAGCAGTTACCGCCGGGACAGGGCCTATGGCTACACCTTC
CDR3: CASSYRRDRAYGYTF

V: TRBV7-2
size: .
J: TRBJ2-1
D: .
DNA: TGTGCCAGCAGCTTAGCTAGCGGCATATACAATGAGCAGTTCTTC
CDR3: CASSLASGIYNEQFF

V: TRBV9
size: .
J: TRBJ2-1
D: TRBD2
DNA: TGTGCCAGCAGCCCCCTCGGGACTATCTACAATGAGCAGTTCTTC
CDR3: CASSPLGTIYNEQFF

V: TRBV19
size: .
J: TRBJ2-7
D: TRBD1
DNA: TGTGCCAGTAGAGCCACCGGGACAGGAGATAGGGTCTACGAGCAGTACTTC
CDR3: CASRATGTGDRVYEQYF

V: TRBV2
size: .
J: TRBJ2-7
D: TRBD1
DNA: TGTGCCAGCAGCGGGACAGGGGGCGAGCAGTACTTC
CDR3: CASSGTGGEQYF

V: TRBV5-1
size: .
J: TRBJ1-6
D: TRBD1
DNA: TGCGCCAGCAGCTTGGTATTCGGACAGGGGGATTCACCCCTCCACTTT
CDR3: CASSLVFGQGDSPLHF

V: TRBV12-3/TRBV12-4
size: .
J: TRBJ2-6
D: .
DNA: TGTGCCAGCACCCTAAGAGCCAACGTCCTGACTTTC
CDR3: CASTLRANVLTF

V: TRBV11-2
size: .
J: TRBJ1-1
D: TRBD1
DNA: TGTGCCAGCAGCTTAAGGGGACAGGGGGCGGAGAGCACTGAAGCTTTCTTT
CDR3: CASSLRGQGAESTEAFF

V: TRBV6-1
size: .
J: TRBJ1-5
D: .
DNA: TGTGCCAGCAGTGGTCGGGGATTCGGGCGGAATAGCAATCAGCCCCAGCATTTT
CDR3: CASSGRGFGRNSNQPQHF

V: TRBV20-1
size: .
J: TRBJ2-5
D: .
DNA: TGCAGTGCTAGTGCGATAACCGGAGGGGAGACCCAGTACTTC
CDR3: CSASAITGGETQYF

V: TRBV6-1
size: .
J: TRBJ2-5
D: .
DNA: TGTGCCAGCAGTGAACCATCGGGGAGCTACCAAGAGACCCAGTACTTC
CDR3: CASSEPSGSYQETQYF

V: TRBV2
size: .
J: TRBJ2-3
D: .
DNA: TGTGCCAGCGAGGCCACAGATACGCAGTATTTT
CDR3: CASEATDTQYF

V: TRBV12-5
size: .
J: TRBJ1-1
D: .
DNA: TGTGCTAGTGGTTTGGTAAGCGGCAGGAGGAACACTGAAGCTTTCTTT
CDR3: CASGLVSGRRNTEAFF

V: TRBV19
size: .
J: TRBJ2-5
D: TRBD2
DNA: TGTGCCAGTAAGCCTTCCGGCGGGGGCCAAGAGACCCAGTACTTC
CDR3: CASKPSGGGQETQYF

V: TRBV2
size: .
J: TRBJ1-2
D: TRBD1
DNA: TGTGCCAGCACCGGAACAGGGGGCGGCTACACCTTC
CDR3: CASTGTGGGYTF

V: TRBV25-1
size: .
J: TRBJ1-6
D: .
DNA: TGTGCCAGCAGCCCGACGTCATGGGAGTCCTATAATTCACCCCTCCACTTT
CDR3: CASSPTSWESYNSPLHF

V: TRBV6-6
size: few
J: TRBJ1-2
D: .
DNA: TGTGCCGTCGCCAGGGCAGAGGACTATGGCTACACCTTC
CDR3: CAVARAEDYGYTF

V: TRBV6-1
size: .
J: TRBJ2-5
D: TRBD2
DNA: TGTGCCAGCAGTGACGCTTTTGGACTAGCGGGGGGAGAGACCCAGTACTTC
CDR3: CASSDAFGLAGGETQYF

V: TRBV7-9
size: .
J: TRBJ2-5
D: TRBD1
DNA: TGTGCCAGTCTGGGGGGGACAGGGAATTCAGAGACCCAGTACTTC
CDR3: CASLGGTGNSETQYF

V: TRBV5-1
size: .
J: TRBJ1-2
D: TRBD1
DNA: TGCGCCAGCAGCTTGGGGGACAGGGGCAATGGCTACACCTTC
CDR3: CASSLGDRGNGYTF

V: TRBV19
size: .
J: TRBJ1-2
D: TRBD1
DNA: TGTGCCAGTAGTAGGGACAGTGAAAGAGGCTACACCTTC
CDR3: CASSRDSERGYTF

V: TRBV5-4
size: .
J: TRBJ2-3
D: .
DNA: TGTGCCAGCAGCTTGTCCGTAGAGGATACGCAGTATTTT
CDR3: CASSLSVEDTQYF